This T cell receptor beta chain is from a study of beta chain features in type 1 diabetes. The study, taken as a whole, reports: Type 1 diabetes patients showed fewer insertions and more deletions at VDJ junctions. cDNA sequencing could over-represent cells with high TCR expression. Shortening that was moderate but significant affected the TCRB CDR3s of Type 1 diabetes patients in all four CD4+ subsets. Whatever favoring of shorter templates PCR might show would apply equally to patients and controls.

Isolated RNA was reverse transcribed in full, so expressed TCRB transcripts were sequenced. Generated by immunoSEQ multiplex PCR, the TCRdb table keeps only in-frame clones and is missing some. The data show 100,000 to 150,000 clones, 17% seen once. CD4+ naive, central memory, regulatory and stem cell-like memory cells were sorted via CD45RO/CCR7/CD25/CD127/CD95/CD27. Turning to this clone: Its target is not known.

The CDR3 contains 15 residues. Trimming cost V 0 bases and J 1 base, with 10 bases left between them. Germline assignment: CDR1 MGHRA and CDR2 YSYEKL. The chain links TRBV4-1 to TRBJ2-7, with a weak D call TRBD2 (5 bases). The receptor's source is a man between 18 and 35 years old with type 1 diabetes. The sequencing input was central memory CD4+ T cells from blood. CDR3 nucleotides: TGCGCCAGCAGCCAAGACCGGGGAAAGTCCTACGAGCAGTACTTC. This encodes CASSQDRGKSYEQYF.